These T cell receptor beta chains were read from a single sample in a study of shared clonotypes between healthy human individuals. The assay was immunoSEQ multiplex PCR, and TCRdb's table has in-frame clones only and misses some. The table lists about 2 million clones, about 95% of them singletons, with about 1.1% in the top ten. Sequencing was performed on naive CD8+ T cells sorted from blood. The source of these receptors is a man aged 18 to 30 in good health. CDR3s include the opening cysteine and the closing phenylalanine or tryptophan. The D gene is left open where the match is weak.

j_call d_call v_call cdr3_nt cdr3_aa
TRBJ2-1 - TRBV7-9 TGTGCCAGCAGCGACACCCGCAGATACAATGAGCAGTTCTTC CASSDTRRYNEQFF
TRBJ1-1 - TRBV5-6 TGTGCCAGCAGCCGATGGCAGTGGCTGAACACTGAAGCTTTCTTT CASSRWQWLNTEAFF
TRBJ2-4 - TRBV19 TGTGCCAGTAGTATAGGGAGGGGCGCGGGAAACATTCAGTACTTC CASSIGRGAGNIQYF
TRBJ2-2 - TRBV5-1 TGCGCCAGCAGCTTTGGAGACAGTAACACCGGGGAGCTGTTTTTT CASSFGDSNTGELFF
TRBJ1-1 - TRBV28 TGTGCCAGCAGTTTATTAATTCGAACAGATCTGAACACTGAAGCTTTCTTT CASSLLIRTDLNTEAFF
TRBJ2-1 - TRBV5-6 TGTGCCAGCAGCTTGGGTGTACCGAATGAGCAGTTCTTC CASSLGVPNEQFF
TRBJ1-1 TRBD1 TRBV27 TGTGCCAGCAGTCTAAACAGGGGGCGCGGGAGCGCTGAAGCTTTCTTT CASSLNRGRGSAEAFF
TRBJ2-4 TRBD1 TRBV2 TGTGCCAGCAGGGCGACAGGGGGCGTCGAGATTATTAGCAAAAACATTCAGTACTTC CASRATGGVEIISKNIQYF
TRBJ2-4 - TRBV4-3 TGCGCCAGCAGCCAAGGGTCCCCGGACGGAGAGGGTATAAACATTCAGTACTTC CASSQGSPDGEGINIQYF
TRBJ1-2 - TRBV29-1 TGCAGCGTGGAAAAATATGGCTACACCTTC CSVEKYGYTF
TRBJ2-1 - TRBV30 TGTGCCTGGGGCGATCAGGTCGTGAATGAGCAGTTCTTC CAWGDQVVNEQFF